The next 3 T cell receptor beta chains were all read from a single sample in a study of T cells in Graves' hyperthyroidism and ophthalmopathy. RNA transcripts were the template for amplifying TCR beta CDR3 regions. The study used the HTBI primer set for a first-round RT-PCR of the TCR CDR3. MiXCR, applied by TCRdb to the multiplex PCR reads, yields one record per CDR3 protein. The profile shows 600,000 to 750,000 distinct CDR3 sequences, 15% to 20% of them singletons. The sample was blood. The receptors stem from a man aged 50 to 60 with Graves' hyperthyroidism.

The genes are TRBV12-3 or TRBV12-4 and TRBJ2-7; TRBD2 matches at 11 bases. There are 15 residues in the CDR3. V shed 4 bases, J shed 4 bases, and the junction held 6 bases outside the gene matches. CDR3 bases: TGTGCCAGCAGTTATCCCGGGACTAGCGGTTACGAGCAGTACTTC. Residues: CASSYPGTSGYEQYF.

The chain couples TRBV27 to TRBJ1-6, with 7 bases that match TRBD1. The CDR3 extends over 16 amino acids. Germline trimming cut 3 bases from V and 8 bases from J; bases unmatched to any gene: 10. CDR1 and CDR2 from the germline V gene are MNHEY and SMNVEV (reference sequence). CDR3 DNA: TGTGCCAGCAGTTTGGCTGGCTCGGACAGGTATTCACCCCTCCACTTT. It codes for CASSLAGSDRYSPLHF.

This clonotype was detected ten times or more. The CDR3 region is CASSSRQVAVSPLHF. The CDR3 DNA reads TGTGCCAGCAGCTCCAGACAGGTGGCGGTTTCACCCCTCCACTTT. The chain joins TRBV7-9 to TRBJ1-6; D is perhaps TRBD1 (6 bases). Germline assignment: CDR1 SEHNR and CDR2 FQNEAQ (reference sequence). The CDR3 loop spans 15 amino acids. The V gene lost 4 bases and the J gene lost 9 bases, with 16 bases spanning the gap.